This T cell receptor beta chain is drawn from a study of blood T cell repertoires in COVID-19. Overall study: T cells, B-cell-depleted T cells, or PBMCs supplied cDNA or gDNA.

Original processing notes: Quantification of nucleated cells was approximated via reference gene primer amplification. Repertoires were generated with immunoSEQ multiplex PCR, while TCRdb's copy carries only in-frame clones and drops some. V, J and clone size are taken as reported in that table, and D and trimming were inferred from the DNA itself. The sample carries 260,000 or so clones, 86% recorded once. As to this clone: Other DNA sequences in this specimen translate into the identical CDR3.

Participants, 18 to 89 years old, spanned 25 or so US areas. Germline V lookup: CDR1 LNHNV, CDR2 YYDKDF (reference sequence). Trimming stripped 0 bases from V and 0 bases from J, with 5 bases between. The CDR3 sequence is 15 residues long. The sequence derives from a man younger than 35 who had recovered from COVID-19. The chain recombines TRBV15 with TRBJ1-4; D possibly corresponds to TRBD1 (5 bases). Sequenced material: PBMCs or T cells enriched from blood (not recorded which). As DNA, the CDR3 is TGTGCCACCAGCAGAGACAGGGCAACTAATGAAAAACTGTTTTTT. Protein product: CATSRDRATNEKLFF.